The clone carrying this TCR beta chain was seen only once. Clones were sequenced by immunoSEQ multiplex PCR, and TCRdb holds only the in-frame ones, with some missing. The profile shows more than 150,000 clones, about 86% of them singletons. This entry comes from a study of blood T cell repertoires in COVID-19. The TCR was taken from a man aged 50-59 years with active or convalescent COVID-19. Sequencing was carried out using peripheral blood.

This chain's CDR3 is CASSPTGGIQETQYF. The CDR3 DNA sequence: TGTGCCAGCAGCCCAACAGGGGGTATACAAGAGACCCAGTACTTC. The chain recombines TRBV7-8 with TRBJ2-5; 8 bases agree with TRBD1. The junction had 7 bases not matched to a gene; V was cut back by 5 bases and J by 2 bases. Looked up from germline, CDR1 is SGHVS and CDR2 is FQNEAQ. CDR3 size: 15 residues.